This T cell receptor (beta chain) emerged from a study of cytomegalovirus exposure and HLA in healthy donors. Study-level points and caveats: Diagnosis of cytomegalovirus status made by the classifier reportedly showed high specificity and sensitivity.

The PCR made use of 60 Vbeta and 13 Jbeta primers. Libraries were prepared by immunoSEQ multiplex PCR; TCRdb keeps only in-frame clonotypes and omits some of them. The table lists approximately 150,000 clones, 68% of them singletons. Donors likely had unrecorded immune exposures despite being nominally healthy when sampled. CDR1 and CDR2 (germline): LGHNT, FRNRAP. The CDR3 consists of 16 residues. V was clipped by 1 base and J by 6 bases; unmatched bases: 9. Concerning this clone itself: Its specificity is unknown.

This TCR derives from a man aged 45-65 years in good health and CMV-seronegative. The sample taken for sequencing was PBMCs. V gene TRBV12-5 combines with J gene TRBJ1-1; 9 nucleotides agree with TRBD1. The CDR3 sequence is CASGLATGTGIPEAFF. For the CDR3, the DNA is TGTGCTAGTGGTTTGGCAACCGGGACAGGGATTCCTGAAGCTTTCTTT.